This TCR beta chain was observed in a study of cytomegalovirus exposure and HLA in healthy donors. A remark on this clone: Antigen unknown.

Whole-study findings and limits: One variant, a missense change in DCLRE1C, was linked in a later analysis to TCR beta V- and J-gene trimming.

Trimming cost V 6 bases and J 2 bases; bases outside gene matches: 7. The germline V gene encodes CDR1 MNHNY and CDR2 SVGAGI (reference sequence). This CDR3 region has 15 residues. Amplification used 60 Vbeta primers and 13 Jbeta primers. Here immunoSEQ multiplex PCR was the method, and the copy in TCRdb shows in-frame clones only, minus some. The data contain roughly 100,000 clones, about 80% of them singletons. Sequencing used PBMCs. The TCR was taken from a man aged 40-49 years in good health and CMV-seropositive. J is TRBJ2-7 and V is TRBV6-6; TRBD2 matches at 10 bases. CDR3 amino acids: CASSRGLAGAYEQYF. In nucleotides, the CDR3 is TGTGCCAGCAGCCGTGGTCTAGCGGGAGCCTACGAGCAGTACTTC.